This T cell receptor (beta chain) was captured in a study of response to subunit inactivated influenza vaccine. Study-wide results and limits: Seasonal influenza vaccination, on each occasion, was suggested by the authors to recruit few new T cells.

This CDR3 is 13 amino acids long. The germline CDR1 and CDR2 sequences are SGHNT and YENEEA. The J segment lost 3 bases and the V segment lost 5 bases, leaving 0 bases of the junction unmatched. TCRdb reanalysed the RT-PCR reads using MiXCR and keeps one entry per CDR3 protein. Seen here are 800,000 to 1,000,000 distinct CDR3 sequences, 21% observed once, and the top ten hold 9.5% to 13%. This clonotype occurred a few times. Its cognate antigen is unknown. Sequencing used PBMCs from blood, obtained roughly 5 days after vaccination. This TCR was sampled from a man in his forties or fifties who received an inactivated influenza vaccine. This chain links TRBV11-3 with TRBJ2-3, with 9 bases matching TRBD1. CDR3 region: CASSGTGTDTQYF. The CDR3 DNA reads TGTGCCAGCAGCGGGACAGGGACAGATACGCAGTATTTT.